The TCR beta chain described here comes from a study of persistence of HIV-infected CD4 T cells. For the study at large: The sample holds CD4+ T cells responsive to CMV or HIV-1 Gag. Notes on the study in general: TCR analyses could not target the rare provirus-carrying CMV-responding cells.

Looked up from germline, CDR1 is SGHTA and CDR2 is FQGTGA. Trimming took off 5 bases at V and 4 bases at J, with 11 bases between the two ends. The CDR3 loop spans 13 amino acids. An overlapping HIV-1 Gag peptide pool stimulated these cells at 0.95 to 1 ug/peptide/mL. CD40L/CD69 double-negative CD45RO-high memory CD4+ T cells were collected. These HIV-1-infected adults initiated suppressive ART in chronic infection. For at least 4 years, plasma HIV-1 RNA was undetectable (<50 copies/mL). The libraries were made with immunoSEQ version 4 in survey mode. Libraries were prepared by immunoSEQ multiplex PCR; TCRdb keeps only in-frame clonotypes and omits some of them. The repertoire holds about 35,000 clones, with about 83% as singletons. Notes on this clone: Its target is not known.

The sample in question was cultured CD4+ T cells from PBMCs, obtained from a patient who received antiretroviral therapy. The rearrangement joins TRBV7-3 to TRBJ1-2, with no clear D. The TCR comes from an adult with HIV. The donor label of this sample is uncertain. CDR3 protein: CASSPDGSYGYTF. The DNA for the CDR3 is TGTGCCAGCAGCCCGGACGGAAGCTATGGCTACACCTTC.